This T cell receptor beta chain emerged from a study of blood T cell repertoires in COVID-19. Background on the study: Specimens from acute and convalescent COVID-19 originated in the United States, Italy and Spain. The analysed material was cDNA or gDNA that came from T cells, B-cell-depleted T cells, or PBMCs.

Original processing notes: For nucleated cells, counts were estimated from reference gene primer amplification. TCRdb keeps only in-frame clones here, not all; method: immunoSEQ multiplex PCR. From that table come the V and J calls and clone size; the DNA was used to work out D and trimming. The table includes approximately 140,000 clones, approximately 88% detected once. The CDR3 spans 15 residues. Germline lookup yields CDR1 SEHNR and CDR2 FQNEAQ (reference sequence). V was pared by 2 bases and J by 6 bases, with 13 bases between. The TCR originated in a human donor in a cohort sampled during active COVID-19. The chain joins TRBV7-9 to TRBJ1-4, with a tentative D call TRBD1 (6 bases). Specimen: peripheral blood. As DNA, the CDR3 is TGTGCCAGCAGCTTACCCGGACAGAGTGATGAAAAACTGTTTTTT. It is translated as CASSLPGQSDEKLFF.